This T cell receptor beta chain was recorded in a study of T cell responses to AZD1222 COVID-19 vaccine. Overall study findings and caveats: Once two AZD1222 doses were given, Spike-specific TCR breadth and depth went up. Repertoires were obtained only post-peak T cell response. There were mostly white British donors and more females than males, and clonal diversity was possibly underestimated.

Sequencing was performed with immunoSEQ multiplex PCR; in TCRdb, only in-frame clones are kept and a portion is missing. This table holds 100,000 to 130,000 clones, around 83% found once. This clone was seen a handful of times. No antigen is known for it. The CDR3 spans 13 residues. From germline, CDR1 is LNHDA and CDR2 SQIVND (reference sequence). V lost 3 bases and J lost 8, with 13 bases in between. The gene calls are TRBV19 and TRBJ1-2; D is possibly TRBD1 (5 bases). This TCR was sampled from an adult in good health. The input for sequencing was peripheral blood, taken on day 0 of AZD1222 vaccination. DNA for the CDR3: TGTGCCAGTAGTATCACGGTGCAGGGAGGCTACACCTTC. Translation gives CASSITVQGGYTF.